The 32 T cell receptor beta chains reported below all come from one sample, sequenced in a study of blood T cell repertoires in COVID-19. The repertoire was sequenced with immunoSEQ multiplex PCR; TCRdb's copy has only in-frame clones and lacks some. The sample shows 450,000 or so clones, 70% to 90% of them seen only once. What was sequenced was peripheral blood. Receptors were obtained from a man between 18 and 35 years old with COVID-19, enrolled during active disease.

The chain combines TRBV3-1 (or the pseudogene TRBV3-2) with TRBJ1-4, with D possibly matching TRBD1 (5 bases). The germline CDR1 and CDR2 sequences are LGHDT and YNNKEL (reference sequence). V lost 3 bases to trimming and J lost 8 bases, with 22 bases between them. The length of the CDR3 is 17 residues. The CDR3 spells CASSHGTYRGVGEKLFF. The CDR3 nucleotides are TGTGCCAGCAGCCACGGGACTTACCGGGGGGTGGGGGAAAAACTGTTTTTT.

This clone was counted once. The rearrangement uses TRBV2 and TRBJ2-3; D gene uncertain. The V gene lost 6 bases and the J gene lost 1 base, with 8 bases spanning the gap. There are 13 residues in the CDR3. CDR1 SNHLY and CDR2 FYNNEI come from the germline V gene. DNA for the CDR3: TGTGCCAGCAGGGTGGGCGGCACAGATACGCAGTATTTT. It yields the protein CASRVGGTDTQYF. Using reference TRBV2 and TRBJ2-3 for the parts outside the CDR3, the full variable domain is EPEVTQTPSHQVTQMGQEVILRCVPISNHLYFYWYRQILGQKVEFLVSFYNNEISEKSEIFDDQFSVERPDGSNFTLKIRSTKLEDSAMYFCASRVGGTDTQYFGPGTRLTVL.

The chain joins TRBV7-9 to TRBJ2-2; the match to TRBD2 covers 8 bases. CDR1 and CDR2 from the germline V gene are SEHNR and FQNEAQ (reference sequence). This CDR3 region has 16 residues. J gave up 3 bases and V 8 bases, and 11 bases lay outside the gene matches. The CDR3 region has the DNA TGTGCCAGCCGCACGCCGGGAGGGCCCTACACCGGGGAGCTGTTTTTT. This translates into CASRTPGGPYTGELFF.

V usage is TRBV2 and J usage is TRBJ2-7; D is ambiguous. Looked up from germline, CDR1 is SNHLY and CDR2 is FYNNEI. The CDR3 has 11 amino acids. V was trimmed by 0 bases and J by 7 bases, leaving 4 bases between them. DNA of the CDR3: TGTGCCAGCAGTGAAGCCCGTGAGCAGTACTTC. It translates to CASSEAREQYF.

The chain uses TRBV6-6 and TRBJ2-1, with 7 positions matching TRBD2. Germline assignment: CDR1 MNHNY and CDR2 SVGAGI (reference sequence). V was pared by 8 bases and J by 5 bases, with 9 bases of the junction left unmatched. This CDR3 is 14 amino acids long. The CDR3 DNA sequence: TGTGCCAGCCGCGGGGTAGCGGGTAACAATGAGCAGTTCTTC. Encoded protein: CASRGVAGNNEQFF.

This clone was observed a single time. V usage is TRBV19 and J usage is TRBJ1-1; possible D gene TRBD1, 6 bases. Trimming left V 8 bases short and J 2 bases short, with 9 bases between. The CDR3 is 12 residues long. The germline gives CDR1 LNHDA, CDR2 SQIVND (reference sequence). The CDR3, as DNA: TGTGCCAGTGGACAGACTAACACTGAAGCTTTCTTT. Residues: CASGQTNTEAFF.

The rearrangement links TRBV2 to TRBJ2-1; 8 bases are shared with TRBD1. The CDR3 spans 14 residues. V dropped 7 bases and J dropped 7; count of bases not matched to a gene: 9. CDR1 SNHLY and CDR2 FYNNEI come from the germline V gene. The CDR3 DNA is TGTGCCAGCAACCTAGGACAGGGTTTTAATGAGCAGTTCTTC. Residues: CASNLGQGFNEQFF. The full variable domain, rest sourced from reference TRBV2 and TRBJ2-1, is EPEVTQTPSHQVTQMGQEVILRCVPISNHLYFYWYRQILGQKVEFLVSFYNNEISEKSEIFDDQFSVERPDGSNFTLKIRSTKLEDSAMYFCASNLGQGFNEQFFGPGTRLTVL.

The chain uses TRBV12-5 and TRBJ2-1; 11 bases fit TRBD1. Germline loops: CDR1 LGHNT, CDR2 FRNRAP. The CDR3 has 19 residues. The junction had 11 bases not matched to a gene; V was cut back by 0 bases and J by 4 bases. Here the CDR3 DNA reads TGTGCTAGTGGTTTGGTACGAGGACAGGGGGCTAGCGTATACAATGAGCAGTTCTTC. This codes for CASGLVRGQGASVYNEQFF.

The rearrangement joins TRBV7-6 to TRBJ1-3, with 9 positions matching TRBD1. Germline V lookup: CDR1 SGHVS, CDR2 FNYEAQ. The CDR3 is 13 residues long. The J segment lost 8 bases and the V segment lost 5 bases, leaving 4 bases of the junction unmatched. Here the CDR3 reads CASSRDRVDTIYF. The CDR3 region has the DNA TGTGCCAGCAGCCGGGACAGGGTAGACACCATATATTTT.

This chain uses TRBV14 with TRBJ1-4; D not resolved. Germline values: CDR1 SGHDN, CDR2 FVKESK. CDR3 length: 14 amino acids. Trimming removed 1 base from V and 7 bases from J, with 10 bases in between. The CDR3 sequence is CASSQGLWSEKLFF. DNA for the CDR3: TGTGCCAGCAGCCAAGGATTGTGGAGTGAAAAACTGTTTTTT.

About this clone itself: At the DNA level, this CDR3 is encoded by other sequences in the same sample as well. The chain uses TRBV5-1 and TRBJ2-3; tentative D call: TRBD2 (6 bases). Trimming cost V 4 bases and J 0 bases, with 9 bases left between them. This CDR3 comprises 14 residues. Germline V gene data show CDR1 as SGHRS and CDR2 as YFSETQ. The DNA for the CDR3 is TGCGCCAGCAGCCCCGGGACTAGCACAGATACGCAGTATTTT. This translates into CASSPGTSTDTQYF.

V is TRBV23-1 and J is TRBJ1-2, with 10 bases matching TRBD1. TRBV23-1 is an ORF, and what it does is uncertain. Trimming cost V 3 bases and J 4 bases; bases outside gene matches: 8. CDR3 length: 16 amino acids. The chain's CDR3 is CASSHWDRGTFYGYTF. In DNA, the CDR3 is TGCGCCAGCAGTCACTGGGACAGGGGAACATTCTATGGCTACACCTTC.

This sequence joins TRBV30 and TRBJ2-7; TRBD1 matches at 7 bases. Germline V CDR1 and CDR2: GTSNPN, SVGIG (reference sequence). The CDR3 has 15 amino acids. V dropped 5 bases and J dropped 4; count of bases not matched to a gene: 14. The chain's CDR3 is CAWPVTGADGYEQYF. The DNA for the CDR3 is TGTGCCTGGCCTGTCACAGGGGCGGATGGATACGAGCAGTACTTC.

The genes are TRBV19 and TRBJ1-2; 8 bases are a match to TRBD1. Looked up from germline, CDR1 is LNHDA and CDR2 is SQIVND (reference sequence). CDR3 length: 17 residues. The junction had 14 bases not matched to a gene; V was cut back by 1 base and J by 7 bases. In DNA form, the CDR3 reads TGTGCCAGTAGTATAGCAACTCGTGGGACAGGTCCCTCTGGCTACACCTTC. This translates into CASSIATRGTGPSGYTF.

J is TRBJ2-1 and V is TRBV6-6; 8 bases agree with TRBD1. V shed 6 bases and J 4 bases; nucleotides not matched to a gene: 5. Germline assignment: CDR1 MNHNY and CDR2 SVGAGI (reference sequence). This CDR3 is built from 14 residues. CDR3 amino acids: CASSHGQGYNEQFF. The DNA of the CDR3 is TGTGCCAGCAGCCACGGACAGGGTTACAATGAGCAGTTCTTC.

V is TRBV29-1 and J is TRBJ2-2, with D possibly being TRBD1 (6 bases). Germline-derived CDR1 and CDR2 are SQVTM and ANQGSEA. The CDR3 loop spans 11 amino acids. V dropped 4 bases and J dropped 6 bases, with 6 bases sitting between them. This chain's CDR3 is CSVGQAGELFF. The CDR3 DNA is TGCAGCGTTGGACAGGCCGGGGAGCTGTTTTTT.

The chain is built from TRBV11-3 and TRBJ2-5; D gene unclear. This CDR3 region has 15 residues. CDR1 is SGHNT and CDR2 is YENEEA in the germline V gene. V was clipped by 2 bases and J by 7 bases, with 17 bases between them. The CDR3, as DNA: TGTGCCAGCAGCTTATTGTCCACGACTGGCAGGACCCAGTACTTC. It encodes CASSLLSTTGRTQYF.

The CDR3 sequence: CASSYPGGGRTGELFF. As DNA, the CDR3 is TGTGCCAGCAGTTATCCAGGCGGGGGGCGCACCGGGGAGCTGTTTTTT. The chain couples TRBV6-5 to TRBJ2-2; 8 bases match TRBD2. V lost 3 bases to trimming and J lost 4 bases; unmatched junction nucleotides: 7. The CDR3 sequence is 16 residues long. Germline CDR1 MNHEY, CDR2 SVGAGI.

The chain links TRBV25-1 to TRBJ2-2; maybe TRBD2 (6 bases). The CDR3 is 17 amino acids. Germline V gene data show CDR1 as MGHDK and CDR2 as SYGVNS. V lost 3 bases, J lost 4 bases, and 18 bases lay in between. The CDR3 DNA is TGTGCCAGCAGTGAGGGATCCGGGAGTTACATCACCGGGGAGCTGTTTTTT. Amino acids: CASSEGSGSYITGELFF.

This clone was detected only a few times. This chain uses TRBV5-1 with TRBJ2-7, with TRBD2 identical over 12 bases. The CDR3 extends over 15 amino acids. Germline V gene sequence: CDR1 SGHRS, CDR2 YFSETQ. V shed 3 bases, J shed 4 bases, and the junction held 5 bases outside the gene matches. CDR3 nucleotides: TGCGCCAGCAGCTGGGCTAGCGGGGGGGAATACGAGCAGTACTTC. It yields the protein CASSWASGGEYEQYF.

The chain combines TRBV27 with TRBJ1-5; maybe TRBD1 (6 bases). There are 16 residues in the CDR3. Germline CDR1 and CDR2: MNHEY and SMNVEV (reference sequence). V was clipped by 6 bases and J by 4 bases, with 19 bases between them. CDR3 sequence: CASSPRIQGTNQPQHF. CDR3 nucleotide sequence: TGTGCCAGCAGCCCTCGGATACAGGGCACTAATCAGCCCCAGCATTTT.

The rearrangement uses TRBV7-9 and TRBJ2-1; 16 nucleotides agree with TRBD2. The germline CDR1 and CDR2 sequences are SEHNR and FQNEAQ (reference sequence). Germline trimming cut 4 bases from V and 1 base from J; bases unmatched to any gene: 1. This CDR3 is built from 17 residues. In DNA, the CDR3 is TGTGCCAGCAGCTGGGGACTAGCGGGAGGGTCCTACAATGAGCAGTTCTTC. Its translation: CASSWGLAGGSYNEQFF.

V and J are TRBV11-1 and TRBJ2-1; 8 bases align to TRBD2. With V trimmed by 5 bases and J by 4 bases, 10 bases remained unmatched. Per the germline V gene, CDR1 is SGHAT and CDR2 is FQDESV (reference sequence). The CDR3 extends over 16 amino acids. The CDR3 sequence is CASSQRAGGRYNEQFF. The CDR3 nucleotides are TGTGCCAGCAGCCAACGCGCGGGGGGAAGATACAATGAGCAGTTCTTC. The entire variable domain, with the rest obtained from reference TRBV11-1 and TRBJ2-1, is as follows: EAEVAQSPRYKITEKSQAVAFWCDPISGHATLYWYRQILGQGPELLVQFQDESVVDDSQLPKDRFSAERLKGVDSTLKIQPAELGDSAMYLCASSQRAGGRYNEQFFGPGTRLTVL.

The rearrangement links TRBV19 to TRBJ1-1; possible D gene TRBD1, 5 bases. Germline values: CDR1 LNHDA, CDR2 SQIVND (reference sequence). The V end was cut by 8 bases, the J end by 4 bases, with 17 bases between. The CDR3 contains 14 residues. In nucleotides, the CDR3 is TGTGCCAGTCGAGGTGGGGGGAAAGGCACTGAAGCTTTCTTT. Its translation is CASRGGGKGTEAFF.

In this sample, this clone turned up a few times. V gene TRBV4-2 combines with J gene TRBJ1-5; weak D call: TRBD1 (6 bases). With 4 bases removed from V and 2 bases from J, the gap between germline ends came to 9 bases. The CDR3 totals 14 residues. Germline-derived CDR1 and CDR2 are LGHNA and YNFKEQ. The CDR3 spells CASSPGDGNQPQHF. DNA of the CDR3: TGTGCCAGCAGCCCAGGGGATGGCAATCAGCCCCAGCATTTT.

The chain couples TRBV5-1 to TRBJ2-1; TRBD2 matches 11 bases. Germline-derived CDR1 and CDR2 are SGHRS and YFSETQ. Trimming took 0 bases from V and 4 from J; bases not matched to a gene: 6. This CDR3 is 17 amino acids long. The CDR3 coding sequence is TGCGCCAGCAGCTTGGTGTTAGCGGGGGGGCTTTACAATGAGCAGTTCTTC. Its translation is CASSLVLAGGLYNEQFF.

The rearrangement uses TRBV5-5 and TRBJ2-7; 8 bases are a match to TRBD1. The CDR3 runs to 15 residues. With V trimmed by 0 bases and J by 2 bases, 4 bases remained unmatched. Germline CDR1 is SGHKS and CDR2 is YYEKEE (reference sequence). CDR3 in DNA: TGTGCCAGCAGCTTGGATGCAGGGGGCACCTACGAGCAGTACTTC. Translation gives CASSLDAGGTYEQYF. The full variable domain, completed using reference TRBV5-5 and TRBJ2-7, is DAGVTQSPTHLIKTRGQQVTLRCSPISGHKSVSWYQQVLGQGPQFIFQYYEKEERGRGNFPDRFSARQFPNYSSELNVNALLLGDSALYLCASSLDAGGTYEQYFGPGTRLTVT.

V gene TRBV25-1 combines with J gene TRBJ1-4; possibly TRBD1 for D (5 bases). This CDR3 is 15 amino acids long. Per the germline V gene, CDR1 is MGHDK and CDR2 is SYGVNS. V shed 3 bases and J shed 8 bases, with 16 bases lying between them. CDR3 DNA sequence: TGTGCCAGCAGTGAGGGGACTCGTGAGGGAGAAAAACTGTTTTTT. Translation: CASSEGTREGEKLFF.

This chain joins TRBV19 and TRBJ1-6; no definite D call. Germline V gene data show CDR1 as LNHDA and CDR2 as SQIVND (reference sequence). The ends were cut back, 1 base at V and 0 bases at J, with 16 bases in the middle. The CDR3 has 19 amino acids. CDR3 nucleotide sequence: TGTGCCAGTAGTATAGCCCCCCTCCGTGGGAGCTCCTATAATTCACCCCTCCACTTT. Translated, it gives CASSIAPLRGSSYNSPLHF. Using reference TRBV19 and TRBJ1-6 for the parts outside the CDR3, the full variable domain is DGGITQSPKYLFRKEGQNVTLSCEQNLNHDAMYWYRQDPGQGLRLIYYSQIVNDFQKGDIAEGYSVSREKKESFPLTVTSAQKNPTAFYLCASSIAPLRGSSYNSPLHFGNGTRLTVT.

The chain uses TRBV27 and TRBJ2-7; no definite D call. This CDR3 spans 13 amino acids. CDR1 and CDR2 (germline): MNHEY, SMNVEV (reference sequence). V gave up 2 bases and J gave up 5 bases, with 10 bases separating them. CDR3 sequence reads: CASSLSMVNEQYF. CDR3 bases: TGTGCCAGCAGTTTAAGCATGGTGAACGAGCAGTACTTC.

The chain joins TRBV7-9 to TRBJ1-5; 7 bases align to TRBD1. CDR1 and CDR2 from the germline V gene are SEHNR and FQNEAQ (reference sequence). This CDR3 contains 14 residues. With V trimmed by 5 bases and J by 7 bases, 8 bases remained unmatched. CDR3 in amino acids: CASSQTGVGQPQHF. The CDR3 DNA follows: TGTGCCAGCAGCCAAACAGGGGTAGGACAGCCCCAGCATTTT. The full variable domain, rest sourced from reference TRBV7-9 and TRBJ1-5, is DTGVSQNPRHKITKRGQNVTFRCDPISEHNRLYWYRQTLGQGPEFLTYFQNEAQLEKSRLLSDRFSAERPKGSFSTLEIQRTEQGDSAMYLCASSQTGVGQPQHFGDGTRLSIL.

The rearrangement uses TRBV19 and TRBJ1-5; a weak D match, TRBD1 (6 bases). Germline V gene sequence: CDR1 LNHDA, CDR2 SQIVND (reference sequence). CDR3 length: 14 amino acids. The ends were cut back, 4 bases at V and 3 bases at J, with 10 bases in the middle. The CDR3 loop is CASSTGQLNQPQHF. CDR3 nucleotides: TGTGCCAGTAGTACCGGACAGCTCAATCAGCCCCAGCATTTT.